This T cell receptor beta chain was identified in a study of long-term antiretroviral therapy in people with HIV. The CDR3 covers 19 residues. After removal of 6 bases from V and 7 bases from J, the junction contained 17 bases not matched to a gene. CDR1 and CDR2 (germline): SNHLY, FYNNEI. Researchers ran immunoSEQ v3.0 at survey level. Libraries were prepared by immunoSEQ multiplex PCR; TCRdb keeps only in-frame clonotypes and omits some of them. Among about 21,000 clones listed, about 81% were seen once. The chain combines TRBV2 with TRBJ2-1, with 14 bases fitting TRBD2. The TCR comes from a man aged 18 to 35 with HIV. The sequencing used unsorted PBMCs, collected 0.9 years after starting antiretroviral therapy. The CDR3 DNA reads TGTGCCAGCAGATCGCCGGGACTAGCGGGGGCGGATATTACAAATGAGCAGTTCTTC. Protein: CASRSPGLAGADITNEQFF.